Presented here are 6 T cell receptor beta chains from one specimen sequenced in a study of T cell repertoires in cytomegalovirus infection (dated by TCRdb to between 2017 and 2020). Sequencing relied on an Illumina HiSeq 1500. TCRdb reran the public reads through fastp at Q25 and MiXCR, keeping productive beta chains. Identical CDR3 proteins give one entry, which carries the most common genes and DNA. The sample includes 200,000 to 250,000 distinct CDR3 sequences, with around 40% observed a single time. More than 50% of the sample goes to the ten largest clones. No antigen has been identified for these receptors. The treatment or condition label on this specimen signifies: in vitro stimulation with specific CMV peptide epitopes to enrich CMV-specific T cells. The sample consisted of CD8+ T cells from cultured PBMCs, taken from culture after CMV antigen stimulation. These receptors were collected from a human donor in good health (CMV status not recorded). Some clones in this sample may be carry-over from other donors' samples.

The V call is TRBV12-3 or TRBV12-4, the J call TRBJ2-3, with 11 bases that match TRBD2. CDR3 size: 15 residues. V lost 9 bases to trimming and J lost 5 bases; unmatched junction nucleotides: 10. As DNA, the CDR3 is TGTGCCAGAAGCCTACTAGCGGGAGTGAAAGATACGCAGTATTTT. Translating it yields CARSLLAGVKDTQYF.

This clonotype has just a few counts. The chain joins TRBV7-2 to TRBJ2-1, with 7 bases matching TRBD2. The V gene's germline CDR1 is SGHTA and CDR2 FQGNSA. The CDR3 runs 13 residues. V lost 5 bases and J lost 10; bases outside the gene matches: 8. DNA for the CDR3: TGTGCCAGCAGCCCTGGGGGGGGTCGAGAGCAGTTCTTC. Translation gives CASSPGGGREQFF.

This clonotype showed up just a few times. The genes are TRBV7-2 and TRBJ1-1; D perhaps matches TRBD1 (6 bases). Germline V gives CDR1 SGHTA, CDR2 FQGNSA. The CDR3 sequence is 15 residues long. V lost 5 bases, J lost 4 bases, and 17 bases lay in between. CDR3 nucleotides: TGTGCCAGCAGCATGGAGGCAGGGGCTCGCACTGAAGCTTTCTTT. As protein: CASSMEAGARTEAFF.

The rearrangement links TRBV4-1 to TRBJ2-5, with D tentatively TRBD1 (5 bases). CDR3 length: 16 residues. Germline loops: CDR1 MGHRA, CDR2 YSYEKL. V was trimmed by 0 bases and J by 2 bases, leaving 13 bases between them. CDR3 loop: CASSQEDRRFQETQYF. CDR3 nucleotide sequence: TGCGCCAGCAGCCAAGAAGACAGAAGATTTCAAGAGACCCAGTACTTC.

The genes are TRBV10-3 and TRBJ2-7; D not resolved. V was clipped by 2 bases and J by 0 bases, with 8 bases between them. This CDR3 comprises 14 residues. Germline V CDR1 and CDR2: ENHRY, SYGVKD. CDR3 amino acids: CAISEQTTSYEQYF. CDR3 DNA: TGTGCCATCAGTGAGCAGACAACCTCCTACGAGCAGTACTTC.

The J gene is TRBJ2-2, the V gene TRBV15; either TRBD1 or TRBD2 may fit D (5 bases each). V lost 7 bases and J lost 1, with 13 bases in between. The CDR3 totals 15 residues. CDR1 is LNHNV, CDR2 YYDKDF, per germline (reference sequence). The CDR3 sequence is CATTPGLLNTGELFF. Written as DNA, the CDR3 is TGTGCCACCACTCCGGGGCTCCTGAACACCGGGGAGCTGTTTTTT.